This TCR beta chain was documented in a study of identical twins. This CDR3 comprises 14 residues. Per germline, CDR1 DFQATT and CDR2 SNEGSKA (reference sequence). Trimming removed 3 bases from V and 3 bases from J; junction bases left unmatched: 7. This clonotype was seen more than once but under ten times. TCRdb itself ran the 5' RACE reads through MiXCR, one entry per CDR3 protein. The top ten clones hold roughly 3% of a sample with some 500,000 distinct CDR3 sequences, 9% to 10% of them seen once. These data were also filed under a second study, of yellow fever vaccine responses in identical twins.

This clonotype was sampled from a woman in her late teens or twenties in good health. Sequencing was carried out using PBMCs. This rearrangement joins TRBV20-1 to TRBJ1-1, with 7 bases fitting TRBD1. The CDR3 spells CSASWTGSYTEAFF. CDR3 DNA: TGCAGTGCTAGTTGGACAGGCTCGTACACTGAAGCTTTCTTT.